These 14 T cell receptor beta chains originate from one sample sequenced in a study of T cells expressing NK-cell markers. Using the 5' RACE reads, TCRdb records one entry per CDR3 protein without DNA. The table lists a few hundred thousand distinct CDR3 sequences. Sequencing used blood T cells: a sorted CD56 or NKG2C T cell subset, CD4+ or CD8+ T cells, or bulk PBMC T cells (not recorded which). The receptor set was obtained from a young man in good health.

The chain couples TRBV28 to TRBJ2-3; TCRdb outputs TRBD1, but without DNA this stays unchecked. Germline V lookup: CDR1 MDHEN, CDR2 SYDVKM. The CDR3 contains 13 residues. This CDR3 reads CASASQGTDTQYF.

This chain links TRBV10-3 with TRBJ2-2; lacking DNA, the TRBD1 call made by TCRdb goes unchecked. There are 17 residues in the CDR3. The germline CDR1 and CDR2 sequences are ENHRY and SYGVKD. CDR3 in amino acids: CAIGQQGDPLGAGELFF.

The chain carries TRBV20-1 and TRBJ2-5. The CDR3 contains 11 residues. CDR1 and CDR2 (germline): DFQATT, SNEGSKA (reference sequence). This CDR3 is CSARPEETQYF.

V is TRBV12-3 or TRBV12-4 and J is TRBJ2-1. CDR3 size: 15 residues. The CDR3 protein is CASIISGSSYNEQFF.

This rearrangement joins TRBV5-5 to TRBJ2-3; the D call of TRBD1 rests on TCRdb alone, since no DNA is present to check it. This CDR3 has 16 residues. Per the germline V gene, CDR1 is SGHKS and CDR2 is YYEKEE (reference sequence). CDR3 sequence: CASSSSRTDYTDTQYF.

This chain joins TRBV29-1 and TRBJ2-1; lacking DNA, the TRBD1 call made by TCRdb goes unchecked. Germline V CDR1 and CDR2: SQVTM, ANQGSEA. The length of the CDR3 is 15 residues. The CDR3 protein is CSVEDRAGSYNEQFF.

This chain links TRBV9 with TRBJ2-7; TCRdb outputs TRBD1, but without DNA this stays unchecked. Per the germline V gene, CDR1 is SGDLS and CDR2 is YYNGEE. The CDR3 sequence is 14 residues long. The CDR3 loop reads CASSFWMEGAEQYF.

The chain links TRBV25-1 to TRBJ1-4; TCRdb's assignment of TRBD1 cannot be checked, as there is no DNA. Germline V gene data show CDR1 as MGHDK and CDR2 as SYGVNS. The CDR3 is 13 residues long. The CDR3 region is CASSTPRGEKLFF.

The chain couples TRBV24-1 to TRBJ2-1; without DNA, the TCRdb call of TRBD2 cannot be checked. The V gene's germline CDR1 is KGHDR and CDR2 SFDVKD. The CDR3 is 17 amino acids. The CDR3 loop reads CATSDPILAGDSGEQFF.

The V call is TRBV29-1, the J call TRBJ1-1. CDR3 length: 13 amino acids. Germline CDR1 is SQVTM and CDR2 is ANQGSEA. The CDR3 is CSVGRSWGTEAFF.

Here the CDR3 reads CASSSPNKLEQFF. The V call is TRBV12-3 or TRBV12-4, the J call TRBJ2-1; TCRdb designates TRBD1, a call that cannot be tested without DNA. The CDR3 runs to 13 residues.

The CDR3 reads CASSQDVAGGEQFF. V gene TRBV4-2 combines with J gene TRBJ2-1; no DNA is available, so the TRBD2 call from TCRdb remains unchecked. The CDR3 covers 14 residues. Germline lookup yields CDR1 LGHNA and CDR2 YNFKEQ.

V and J are TRBV20-1 and TRBJ1-1; TCRdb picks TRBD1, but there is no DNA to check that call. The CDR3 totals 14 residues. In germline, CDR1 is DFQATT, CDR2 SNEGSKA (reference sequence). CDR3 amino acids: CSASRTGGQVEAFF.

J is TRBJ1-5 and V is TRBV20-1. Germline loops: CDR1 DFQATT, CDR2 SNEGSKA (reference sequence). The CDR3 extends over 14 amino acids. The CDR3 region is CSASPDEANQPQHF.